This T cell receptor beta chain was documented in a study of cytomegalovirus exposure and HLA in healthy donors. Study-wide results and limits: Cytomegalovirus association was assigned to about 150 TCR beta chains. In a later analysis, productive TCRs from donors in an Asian-associated ancestry cluster reportedly carried fewer N-insertions than the cohort mean.

This CDR3 spans 17 amino acids. Losses at the gene ends were 5 bases for V and 3 bases for J; bases not matched to a gene: 15. Germline-derived CDR1 and CDR2 are MGHRA and YSYEKL. The PCR was carried out with 60 Vbeta primers and 13 Jbeta primers. Repertoires were generated with immunoSEQ multiplex PCR, while TCRdb's copy carries only in-frame clones and drops some. The table lists about 160,000 clones, 80% to 85% of them singletons. Notes on this clone: Its antigen is unknown.

The receptor was derived from a girl aged 2-10 years in good health and CMV-seropositive. The sequencing sample was made of PBMCs. V and J are TRBV4-1 and TRBJ1-1, with 7 bases that match TRBD1. DNA for the CDR3: TGCGCCAGCAGCAGCAAGACAGGGAGAGGGGGGCACACTGAAGCTTTCTTT. The encoded protein is CASSSKTGRGGHTEAFF.